The table lists the clone carrying this T cell receptor (beta chain) with a few counts. Antigen: not known. Time point noted: late sampling 161 to 241 days after vaccination in three convalescent patients. Described treatment: roughly nine-day PBMC culture with coronavirus spike peptide pools or control peptides (ViraFEST assay). The culture of about 2 million PBMCs per well included approximately 10 IU/ml IL-2 and roughly 10 ug/ml peptide pools. The sample originates from a study of vaccination and CD4 T cells after COVID-19. Study at large: Investigators took post-vaccine samples a median approximately 72 days after dose two, within a range of 14 to 241.

The CDR3 is 15 amino acids. Between the trimmed V and J ends, which lost 6 bases and 1 base, there was a span of 15 bases. Per germline, CDR1 SNHLY and CDR2 FYNNEI. Regarding the study as a whole: Of the reactive clones in convalescent patients, a median about 86% showed up only post-vaccination.

Sequencing of the DNA from cultured CD4+ T cells was carried out with the Oncomine TCR Beta short-read assay. Cultured CD4+ T cells were the source of extracted genomic DNA. One entry per CDR3 protein results from TCRdb running MiXCR on the PCR reads. Counted here are more than 25,000 distinct CDR3 sequences, roughly a third occurring once; the ten biggest clones make up 3% to 3.5%. The TCR sequence derives from a human donor who had recovered from COVID-19. The V gene is TRBV2, the J gene TRBJ1-2; D is uncertain. This specimen consisted of CD4+ T cells from blood, cultured in vitro, obtained about 7 months after SARS-CoV-2 vaccination. CDR3 bases: TGTGCCAGCAGCGACGCGCTGCGCTTTAACTATGGCTACACCTTC. Amino acid sequence: CASSDALRFNYGYTF.